Following are 19 T cell receptor beta chains from one sample sequenced in a study of cytomegalovirus exposure and HLA in healthy donors. It was with 60 Vbeta and 13 Jbeta primers that the PCR ran. Repertoires were generated with immunoSEQ multiplex PCR, while TCRdb's copy carries only in-frame clones and drops some. The table has over 80,000 clones, around 73% seen once. Sequencing was carried out using PBMCs. The origin of the receptors is a woman aged 35 to 49 in good health and CMV-seronegative.

The chain links TRBV7-8 to TRBJ1-1; D gene unclear. From germline, CDR1 is SGHVS and CDR2 FQNEAQ. V was pared by 4 bases and J by 5 bases, with 5 bases between. The CDR3 contains 11 residues. CDR3 DNA sequence: TGTGCCAGCAGCTCACAGACTGAAGCTTTCTTT. Amino acid sequence: CASSSQTEAFF.

The J gene is TRBJ2-5, the V gene TRBV14, with a weak D call TRBD1 (6 bases). The germline V and J ends were trimmed by 4 bases and 3 bases, with 12 bases remaining between them. The CDR3 runs to 14 residues. The germline CDR1 and CDR2 sequences are SGHDN and FVKESK. DNA for the CDR3: TGTGCCAGCAGCCTGCACCCAGGGGAAGAGACCCAGTACTTC. Translation: CASSLHPGEETQYF.

The chain uses TRBV28 and TRBJ2-1, with TRBD1 matching 7 bases. V shed 6 bases, J shed 9 bases, and the junction held 14 bases outside the gene matches. The germline V gene encodes CDR1 MDHEN and CDR2 SYDVKM. This CDR3 has 15 residues. CDR3 sequence (DNA): TGTGCCAGCAGGTCACAGGGGCCCCGCATGAGTGAGCAGTTCTTC. Translating gives CASRSQGPRMSEQFF.

This clone was detected a few times. The J gene is TRBJ1-2, the V gene TRBV6-6; TRBD1 aligns across 8 bases. There are 14 residues in the CDR3. V was pared by 7 bases and J by 0 bases, with 4 bases of the junction left unmatched. Germline CDR1 and CDR2: MNHNY and SVGAGI (reference sequence). The CDR3 DNA sequence: TGTGCCAGCACACAGGGGGGTCCTAACTATGGCTACACCTTC. Its translation is CASTQGGPNYGYTF.

The chain couples TRBV30 to TRBJ1-2; D unresolved. Trimming stripped 2 bases from V and 8 bases from J, with 12 bases between. From germline, CDR1 is GTSNPN and CDR2 SVGIG (reference sequence). The CDR3 has 12 amino acids. The CDR3 nucleotides read TGTGCCTGGAGTACACCAACCCGAGGCTACACCTTC. It codes for CAWSTPTRGYTF.

The chain carries TRBV19 and TRBJ2-1; D call uncertain. Germline loops: CDR1 LNHDA, CDR2 SQIVND (reference sequence). The CDR3 is 16 residues long. Trimming took 5 bases from V and 3 from J, leaving 17 bases between them. The DNA for the CDR3 is TGTGCCAGTAGTCCCCCAACAGTCCTCGTCTACAATGAGCAGTTCTTC. Encoded protein: CASSPPTVLVYNEQFF.

The chain recombines TRBV7-2 with TRBJ1-2, with 9 bases that match TRBD1. The V gene's germline CDR1 is SGHTA and CDR2 FQGNSA. This CDR3 has 14 amino acids. V lost 5 bases to trimming and J lost 8 bases; unmatched junction nucleotides: 9. The CDR3 spells CASSAGQGFWGYTF. The CDR3 DNA follows: TGTGCCAGCAGCGCGGGACAGGGATTTTGGGGCTACACCTTC.

The chain has TRBV4-2 and TRBJ2-1, with 10 bases that match TRBD2. The CDR3 totals 18 residues. Trimming took 1 base from V and 0 from J; bases not matched to a gene: 6. Germline CDR1 is LGHNA and CDR2 is YNFKEQ. The DNA for the CDR3 is TGTGCCAGCAGCCAAGTAGTTAGCGGGGGGAGCTCCTACAATGAGCAGTTCTTC. Residues: CASSQVVSGGSSYNEQFF.

A word on this clone: The junction departs from germline at one end; a sequencing error may be responsible. The chain employs TRBV29-1 and TRBJ2-7; 7 nucleotides line up with TRBD1. CDR1 and CDR2 (germline): SQVTM, ANQGSEA. The CDR3 is made up of 8 amino acids. For the CDR3, the DNA is TGCAGCGTTGGGACAGGTTTGTTC. Amino acids: CSVGTGLF.

The rearrangement uses TRBV19 and TRBJ1-5; D perhaps matches TRBD1 (5 bases). The CDR3 runs 12 residues. V lost 1 base, J lost 7 bases, and 5 bases lay in between. Germline CDR1 and CDR2: LNHDA and SQIVND (reference sequence). The CDR3 DNA is TGTGCCAGTAGTATAGGGGGCCAGCCCCAGCATTTT. Its protein is CASSIGGQPQHF. Based on the CDR3 plus reference TRBV19 and TRBJ1-5, the full variable domain is DGGITQSPKYLFRKEGQNVTLSCEQNLNHDAMYWYRQDPGQGLRLIYYSQIVNDFQKGDIAEGYSVSREKKESFPLTVTSAQKNPTAFYLCASSIGGQPQHFGDGTRLSIL.

The rearrangement uses TRBV7-9 and TRBJ1-2, with TRBD1 identical over 12 bases. The germline CDR1 and CDR2 sequences are SEHNR and FQNEAQ (reference sequence). This CDR3 has 16 residues. Unmatched junction bases numbered 7, after V lost 5 bases and J lost 3 bases. The CDR3: CASSPGTGGLDYGYTF. Here the CDR3 DNA reads TGTGCCAGCAGCCCTGGGACAGGGGGCTTGGACTATGGCTACACCTTC.

This clone appeared once. The chain recombines TRBV5-1 with TRBJ1-4; D gene ambiguous. Germline CDR1 reads SGHRS; CDR2 reads YFSETQ. Between the trimmed V and J ends, which lost 0 bases and 4 bases, there was a span of 10 bases. The CDR3 sequence is 15 residues long. The DNA for the CDR3 is TGCGCCAGCAGCTTGGTTCCGGGGATTAATGAAAAACTGTTTTTT. This encodes CASSLVPGINEKLFF.

The chain employs TRBV5-5 and TRBJ1-1; D ambiguous. V lost 0 bases to trimming and J lost 3 bases, with 9 bases between them. Germline CDR1 reads SGHKS; CDR2 reads YYEKEE (reference sequence). This CDR3 has 14 residues. CDR3: CASSLAGGYTEAFF. The CDR3 DNA is TGTGCCAGCAGCTTGGCTGGAGGGTACACTGAAGCTTTCTTT. Based on the CDR3 plus reference TRBV5-5 and TRBJ1-1, the full variable domain is DAGVTQSPTHLIKTRGQQVTLRCSPISGHKSVSWYQQVLGQGPQFIFQYYEKEERGRGNFPDRFSARQFPNYSSELNVNALLLGDSALYLCASSLAGGYTEAFFGQGTRLTVV.

Remarks on this clone: Other DNA sequences in this specimen translate into the identical CDR3. The genes are TRBV28 and TRBJ2-7; D not certain. CDR1 is MDHEN and CDR2 is SYDVKM in the germline V gene. The CDR3 contains 14 residues. V gave up 2 bases and J gave up 0 bases, with 8 bases separating them. The CDR3: CASSLPGFSYEQYF. Written as DNA, the CDR3 is TGTGCCAGCAGTTTACCAGGATTCTCCTACGAGCAGTACTTC. Variable domain in full (rest from reference TRBV28 and TRBJ2-7): DVKVTQSSRYLVKRTGEKVFLECVQDMDHENMFWYRQDPGLGLRLIYFSYDVKMKEKGDIPEGYSVSREKKERFSLILESASTNQTSMYLCASSLPGFSYEQYFGPGTRLTVT.

The chain uses TRBV25-1 and TRBJ1-4; D remains unclear. Germline CDR1 is MGHDK and CDR2 is SYGVNS. Trimming took 2 bases from V and 8 from J, leaving 12 bases between them. This CDR3 is 14 amino acids long. CDR3 region: CASSENRPGEKLFF. CDR3 DNA: TGTGCCAGCAGTGAAAACAGACCGGGGGAAAAACTGTTTTTT.

A single count supports this clone. V and J are TRBV7-6 and TRBJ2-1; tentative D call: TRBD2 (5 bases). The CDR3 runs to 15 residues. Germline-derived CDR1 and CDR2 are SGHVS and FNYEAQ. Trimming took 5 bases from V and 2 from J, leaving 13 bases between them. The CDR3 spells CASSPGGPTYNEQFF. The CDR3 coding sequence is TGTGCCAGCAGCCCCGGCGGGCCAACCTACAATGAGCAGTTCTTC.

The chain employs TRBV2 and TRBJ1-5, with a weak D call TRBD1 (6 bases). The CDR3 length is 16 residues. In germline, CDR1 is SNHLY, CDR2 FYNNEI. V lost 6 bases and J lost 4, with 19 bases in between. CDR3 nucleotides: TGTGCCAGCAGAGGGGAACAGGGAGGGCAGAATCAGCCCCAGCATTTT. Protein: CASRGEQGGQNQPQHF.

This chain joins TRBV7-6 and TRBJ1-1, with 9 bases lining up with TRBD1. V shed 5 bases, J shed 2 bases, and the junction held 6 bases outside the gene matches. This CDR3 region has 15 residues. Germline CDR1 and CDR2: SGHVS and FNYEAQ. The CDR3 loop reads CASSPQQGANTEAFF. CDR3 DNA: TGTGCCAGCAGCCCTCAACAGGGGGCCAACACTGAAGCTTTCTTT. The whole variable domain, filled in from reference TRBV7-6 and TRBJ1-1, reads GAGVSQSPRYKVTKRGQDVALRCDPISGHVSLYWYRQALGQGPEFLTYFNYEAQQDKSGLPNDRFSAERPEGSISTLTIQRTEQRDSAMYRCASSPQQGANTEAFFGQGTRLTVV.

The rearrangement links TRBV9 to TRBJ2-6, with 7 positions matching TRBD1. This CDR3 has 15 amino acids. Germline trimming cut 0 bases from V and 9 bases from J; bases unmatched to any gene: 6. The germline V gene encodes CDR1 SGDLS and CDR2 YYNGEE. The CDR3 nucleotides are TGTGCCAGCAGCGTAGGGTCAGGGGGAATCAACGTCCTGACTTTC. It yields the protein CASSVGSGGINVLTF. Complete variable domain (other parts from reference TRBV9 and TRBJ2-6): DSGVTQTPKHLITATGQRVTLRCSPRSGDLSVYWYQQSLDQGLQFLIQYYNGEERAKGNILERFSAQQFPDLHSELNLSSLELGDSALYFCASSVGSGGINVLTFGAGSRLTVL.